These 19 T cell receptor beta chains originate from one sample sequenced in a study of T-cell memory formation after mild COVID-19. TCRdb processed the 5' RACE reads anew with MiXCR; each CDR3 protein has one entry. The sample contains roughly 550,000 distinct CDR3 sequences, around 20% of which appear only once. The sequenced sample was PBMCs or a T cell subset sorted from them (not recorded which). Receptor source: an adult woman who had mild COVID-19 (a few samples of this study predate the infection). Cell type and time point are not known.

The V gene is TRBV7-3, the J gene TRBJ2-1, with TRBD2 matching 11 bases. The germline CDR1 and CDR2 sequences are SGHTA and FQGTGA. V shed 5 bases, J shed 0 bases, and the junction held 3 bases outside the gene matches. The CDR3 spans 16 residues. The CDR3 region is CASSHTSGSSYNEQFF. The CDR3 nucleotides read TGTGCCAGCAGCCACACTAGCGGGAGCTCCTACAATGAGCAGTTCTTC.

The chain uses TRBV4-1 and TRBJ2-1, with 9 bases identical to TRBD1. Germline CDR1 and CDR2: MGHRA and YSYEKL. Trimming cost V 3 bases and J 7 bases; bases outside gene matches: 10. The CDR3 runs 16 residues. CDR3 in amino acids: CASSQAGTGSRNEQFF. CDR3 in DNA: TGCGCCAGCAGCCAGGCCGGGACAGGGAGTAGAAATGAGCAGTTCTTC.

The chain couples TRBV12-3 or TRBV12-4 to TRBJ1-3; a weak D match, TRBD1 (5 bases). This CDR3 contains 12 residues. Deletions cut 9 bases from V and 3 bases from J, with 9 bases between. The CDR3 DNA reads as TGTGCCAGTTTACAGGTTGGAAACACCATATATTTT. Translated, it gives CASLQVGNTIYF.

This clonotype was detected a few times. The chain recombines TRBV6-5 with TRBJ1-2; the match to TRBD1 covers 7 bases. The CDR3 is made up of 14 amino acids. J was trimmed by 8 bases and V by 6 bases; bases with no gene match: 12. From germline, CDR1 is MNHEY and CDR2 SVGAGI. CDR3 sequence reads: CASRPTQGFGGYTF. As DNA, the CDR3 is TGTGCCAGCAGGCCCACACAGGGGTTTGGCGGCTACACCTTC.

CDR3 protein: CASSWGTESEAFF. The CDR3 region has the DNA TGTGCCAGCAGCTGGGGGACAGAATCTGAAGCTTTCTTT. The chain employs TRBV5-6 and TRBJ1-1; 7 nucleotides align to TRBD1. The CDR3 is made up of 13 amino acids. V gave up 3 bases and J gave up 6 bases; unmatched junction bases: 5. Germline values: CDR1 SGHDT, CDR2 YYEEEE.

This clonotype occurred many times. The J gene is TRBJ2-1, the V gene TRBV7-9; perhaps TRBD2 as D (6 bases). V dropped 1 base and J dropped 5 bases, with 18 bases sitting between them. Germline V gene lookup returns CDR1 SEHNR and CDR2 FQNEAQ (reference sequence). There are 17 residues in the CDR3. The DNA of the CDR3 is TGTGCCAGCAGCTTAGTGGTTAGGGACTCCGGCGACAATGAGCAGTTCTTC. It is translated as CASSLVVRDSGDNEQFF.

The table lists this clonotype with many counts. CDR3 sequence: CATSAGSSNQPQHF. CDR3 DNA sequence: TGTGCCACCAGTGCGGGCTCTAGCAATCAGCCCCAGCATTTT. The chain links TRBV24-1 to TRBJ1-5; D ambiguous. Germline V gene lookup returns CDR1 KGHDR and CDR2 SFDVKD. V lost 5 bases to trimming and J lost 0 bases, with 7 bases between them. The CDR3 loop spans 14 amino acids.

This clonotype has only a few counts. The gene calls are TRBV20-1 and TRBJ2-7, with unresolved D. The V gene lost 6 bases and the J gene lost 1 base, with 16 bases spanning the gap. Germline V gene sequence: CDR1 DFQATT, CDR2 SNEGSKA (reference sequence). The CDR3 length is 14 residues. The CDR3 spells CSAPTPPASYEQYF. CDR3 bases: TGCAGTGCCCCTACTCCGCCCGCTTCCTACGAGCAGTACTTC.

This clonotype was observed a few times. This chain connects TRBV19 to TRBJ1-1, with D possibly being TRBD1 (5 bases). The V gene lost 1 base and the J gene lost 3 bases, with 12 bases spanning the gap. The CDR3 is made up of 15 amino acids. The germline gives CDR1 LNHDA, CDR2 SQIVND (reference sequence). The CDR3 DNA sequence: TGTGCCAGTAGTATAGGTCAGGGAACTTACACTGAAGCTTTCTTT. This translates into CASSIGQGTYTEAFF.

The V call is TRBV14, the J call TRBJ1-1, with D possibly being TRBD1 (5 bases). This CDR3 has 17 amino acids. The V gene lost 0 bases and the J gene lost 2 bases, with 16 bases spanning the gap. Germline V CDR1 and CDR2: SGHDN, FVKESK. Here the CDR3 DNA reads TGTGCCAGCAGCCAAGATCTGGTCCTTCAGGGAAACACTGAAGCTTTCTTT. This sequence encodes CASSQDLVLQGNTEAFF.

V gene TRBV25-1 combines with J gene TRBJ2-7, with D possibly called TRBD1 or TRBD2 (5 bases each). The germline gives CDR1 MGHDK, CDR2 SYGVNS. CDR3 length equals 16 residues. Trimming took 0 bases from V and 2 from J, leaving 14 bases between them. As DNA, the CDR3 is TGTGCCAGCAGTGAATATGGGACGGGGCAGACCTACGAGCAGTACTTC. Protein sequence: CASSEYGTGQTYEQYF.

The chain couples TRBV20-1 to TRBJ1-2; 11 positions match TRBD1. In germline, CDR1 is DFQATT, CDR2 SNEGSKA (reference sequence). Trimming cost V 5 bases and J 8 bases; bases outside gene matches: 4. This CDR3 is 12 amino acids long. CDR3 protein: CSAYGQGAGYTF. CDR3 nucleotides: TGCAGTGCTTACGGACAGGGGGCCGGCTACACCTTC.

This chain joins TRBV7-2 and TRBJ2-7; TRBD1 is a possible D gene (5 bases). Germline V gene sequence: CDR1 SGHTA, CDR2 FQGNSA. V gave up 3 bases and J gave up 4 bases, with 19 bases separating them. The CDR3 totals 16 residues. The chain's CDR3 is CASSLGGQGITYEQYF. Written as DNA, the CDR3 is TGTGCCAGCAGCTTGGGCGGCCAGGGAATCACATACGAGCAGTACTTC.

CDR3 in amino acids: CASSLGLALAGGIQETQYF. The CDR3 DNA follows: TGCGCCAGCAGCTTGGGGCTGGCGCTAGCGGGGGGGATTCAAGAGACCCAGTACTTC. The V call is TRBV5-1, the J call TRBJ2-5, with 12 bases aligning to TRBD2. The germline CDR1 and CDR2 sequences are SGHRS and YFSETQ. The CDR3 sequence is 19 residues long. The V segment lost 0 bases and the J segment 2 bases; nucleotides outside the gene matches: 11.

There are a few counts of this clonotype. The chain recombines TRBV6-1 with TRBJ2-1, with TRBD2 matching 8 bases. This CDR3 region has 15 residues. Germline assignment: CDR1 MNHNS and CDR2 SASEGT. The J segment lost 4 bases and the V segment lost 1 base, leaving 3 bases of the junction unmatched. The CDR3: CASSEDLAGYNEQFF. CDR3 sequence (DNA): TGTGCCAGCAGTGAAGACCTAGCGGGTTACAATGAGCAGTTCTTC.

The chain has TRBV6-5 and TRBJ2-5; 12 bases are a match to TRBD1. J was trimmed by 5 bases and V by 6 bases; bases with no gene match: 10. The germline V gene has CDR1 MNHEY and CDR2 SVGAGI. This CDR3 comprises 16 residues. The CDR3 nucleotides read TGTGCCAGCAGGAGGGACAGGGGGCCGTGGTATGAGACCCAGTACTTC. Its protein is CASRRDRGPWYETQYF.

This clonotype was detected a few times. V and J are TRBV7-2 and TRBJ2-3, with 8 bases fitting TRBD2. There are 15 residues in the CDR3. Germline assignment: CDR1 SGHTA and CDR2 FQGNSA. J was trimmed by 5 bases and V by 2 bases; bases with no gene match: 6. CDR3 nucleotides: TGTGCCAGCAGCTTAAGTCTTAGCGGGGAAGATACGCAGTATTTT. It specifies CASSLSLSGEDTQYF. The full variable domain, completed using reference TRBV7-2 and TRBJ2-3, is GAGVSQSPSNKVTEKGKDVELRCDPISGHTALYWYRQSLGQGLEFLIYFQGNSAPDKSGLPSDRFSAERTGGSVSTLTIQRTQQEDSAVYLCASSLSLSGEDTQYFGPGTRLTVL.

This clonotype was counted only a few times. The gene calls are TRBV19 and TRBJ1-5; D ambiguous. Germline loops: CDR1 LNHDA, CDR2 SQIVND (reference sequence). V was clipped by 6 bases and J by 5 bases, with 14 bases between them. This CDR3 spans 14 amino acids. Here the CDR3 reads CASRRRSSYQPQHF. CDR3 DNA sequence: TGTGCCAGTAGGCGTCGGTCCTCTTATCAGCCCCAGCATTTT.

This clonotype was detected a few times. The V and J genes are TRBV11-3 and TRBJ2-1; 13 bases line up with TRBD2. The CDR3 is 17 amino acids. Germline V gives CDR1 SGHNT, CDR2 YENEEA. The V segment lost 1 base and the J segment 8 bases; nucleotides outside the gene matches: 8. CDR3 sequence: CASSLVAGLAGQDEQFF. The CDR3, as DNA: TGTGCCAGCAGCTTAGTAGCGGGACTAGCGGGACAGGATGAGCAGTTCTTC.